This T cell receptor beta chain stems from a study of T cell repertoires in cytomegalovirus infection (dated by TCRdb to between 2018 and 2021). Regarding the complete study: The HLA type of each donor mattered for the analysis, because public TCR beta signatures pointed to carriage of CMV infection along with the matching HLA type. What the study reported, not specific to this receptor: Cumulative frequency of public TCR beta family members discriminated carriers of CMV infection plus the relevant HLA type in this cohort and an independent approximately 370-donor cohort. The ex vivo response was dominated by HLA-C-restricted CMV-specific TCR beta clonotypes, which also provided the single most frequent clonotype in two of eight donors.

The listed sequencing device is Illumina HiSeq 1500. Using fastp trimming at Q25 and MiXCR clonotype assembly, TCRdb reanalyzed the public sequencing data and kept in-frame beta chains. Rows matching on CDR3 protein sequence are summarized as one entry with the most common DNA and genes. This sample comprises 300,000 or so distinct CDR3 sequences, around 25% of them detected only once. In total, the top ten clones hold over 11% of the sample. From the germline V gene (reference sequence), CDR1 is SEHNR and CDR2 is FQNEAQ. Between the V and J ends, shortened by 4 bases and 4 bases respectively, the junction contains 14 bases. The CDR3 starts with the cysteine, ends with the phenylalanine, and has 15 residues. Solely the CDR3 DNA is kept, with 45 bases framed from the first base. Turning to this clonotype: The specificity of this receptor is unknown. No qualities accompany the bases; no much larger clone lies one base away.

The receptor chain draws on TRBV7-9 and TRBJ1-5; no D segment can be confidently identified. The sequenced sample consisted of PBMCs. This clonotype originated in a human donor in good health (CMV status not recorded). Some clones in this sample may be carry-over from other donors' samples. CDR3 region: CASSSTGRSNQPQHF. The nucleotide sequence is TGTGCCAGCAGCTCTACGGGCCGGTCGAATCAGCCCCAGCATTTT.